These 22 T cell receptor beta chains were sequenced from one sample in a study of post-analysis software for immune sequencing data (dated by TCRdb to 2013 to 2016). For these TCRs, the target antigens are not known. Library construction relied on PCR. Sequencing was performed on an Illumina HiSeq 2500. To reduce PCR and sequencing biases, unique molecular identifiers were built into the TCR beta cDNA libraries. The public reads were reprocessed in TCRdb via fastp at Q25 and MiXCR, keeping in-frame beta chains. All rows with the same CDR3 protein become a single entry with the most common DNA and genes. Here the sample has approximately 570,000 distinct CDR3 sequences; 44% occur a single time. The ten largest clonotypes hold about 1.8% of the sample. The study at large found these results: About five TRBV segments, including TRBV5-6, TRBV5-1 and TRBV20-1, were significantly more frequent in patients than controls.

Sequencing was done on a sample of blood. The receptors shown here come from a girl between 10 and 17 years old with multiple sclerosis.

The chain is built from TRBV20-1 and TRBJ1-2, with a weak D call TRBD1 (5 bases). The length of the CDR3 is 11 residues. V lost 7 bases and J 6 bases, leaving 12 bases between the germline ends. The germline V gene has CDR1 DFQATT and CDR2 SNEGSKA (reference sequence). The CDR3 here is CSVTTVHGYTF. The CDR3 coding sequence is TGCAGTGTCACGACAGTTCATGGCTACACCTTC.

This clonotype was seen a handful of times. This chain uses TRBV10-3 with TRBJ2-7; D tentatively reads TRBD1 or TRBD2 (5 bases each). The CDR3 consists of 13 residues. Per germline, CDR1 ENHRY and CDR2 SYGVKD. V was cut by 0 bases and J by 6 bases, with 9 bases left in between. CDR3 sequence (DNA): TGTGCCATCAGTGAGTCGGGACCAGGCGAGCAGTACTTC. This gives the protein CAISESGPGEQYF.

V is TRBV20-1 and J is TRBJ2-1, with a tentative D call TRBD1 (7 bases). The CDR3 spans 10 residues. Trimming cost V 6 bases and J 10 bases, with 10 bases left between them. Germline values: CDR1 DFQATT, CDR2 SNEGSKA (reference sequence). CDR3 in DNA: TGCAGTGCGCAGGGGGGCGAGCAGTTCTTC. It is translated as CSAQGGEQFF.

The count of this clonotype is one. The rearrangement uses TRBV12-3 or TRBV12-4 and TRBJ2-7, with TRBD1 identical over 7 bases. The CDR3 sequence is 12 residues long. V lost 4 bases and J lost 6; bases outside the gene matches: 3. Here the CDR3 DNA reads TGTGCCAGCAGTTCGACAGGGTCCGAGCAGTACTTC. Translated, it gives CASSSTGSEQYF.

This clonotype was counted ten times or more. The J gene is TRBJ2-7, the V gene TRBV19; D may be TRBD1 or TRBD2 (5 bases each). The V gene lost 6 bases and the J gene lost 3 bases, with 15 bases spanning the gap. In germline, CDR1 is LNHDA, CDR2 SQIVND (reference sequence). CDR3 length: 14 residues. The CDR3 DNA is TGTGCCAGTAGGGACCCCGGGGCCGACTACGAGCAGTACTTC. This encodes CASRDPGADYEQYF.

This chain connects TRBV12-3 or TRBV12-4 to TRBJ2-5, with TRBD2 as a possible D gene (6 bases). The CDR3 loop spans 17 amino acids. The germline V and J ends were trimmed by 10 bases and 0 bases, with 24 bases remaining between them. CDR3 sequence: CATHPGGRLLYQETQYF. The CDR3 coding sequence is TGTGCCACCCACCCGGGTGGGAGGCTCCTGTACCAAGAGACCCAGTACTTC.

The genes are TRBV5-1 and TRBJ1-5, with D unresolved. The length of the CDR3 is 13 residues. Germline CDR1 reads SGHRS; CDR2 reads YFSETQ. The V and J ends lost 0 bases and 7 bases respectively, with 8 bases between them. The CDR3: CASSLDLYQPQHF. CDR3 in DNA: TGCGCCAGCAGCTTGGATCTTTACCAGCCCCAGCATTTT.

The chain is built from TRBV10-3 and TRBJ2-3, with D possibly being TRBD2 (5 bases). Deletions cut 9 bases from V and 3 bases from J, with 13 bases between. The germline V gene has CDR1 ENHRY and CDR2 SYGVKD. CDR3 size: 13 residues. CDR3 in amino acids: CAMTRRRTDTQYF. DNA of the CDR3: TGTGCCATGACCCGGCGGAGGACAGATACGCAGTATTTT.

The V gene is TRBV12-3 or TRBV12-4, the J gene TRBJ2-3, with 7 bases lining up with TRBD1. This CDR3 is built from 15 residues. V trimming: 3 bases; J trimming: 2 bases; junction bases outside the gene matches: 5. The CDR3: CASSFERGPTDTQYF. The DNA of the CDR3 is TGTGCCAGCAGTTTCGAAAGGGGGCCCACAGATACGCAGTATTTT.

The chain carries TRBV20-1 and TRBJ2-5, with D uncertain. V lost 3 bases, J lost 1 base, and 9 bases lay in between. The germline CDR1 and CDR2 sequences are DFQATT and SNEGSKA (reference sequence). The CDR3 is 13 amino acids. The CDR3 sequence is CSARRWGQETQYF. CDR3 in DNA: TGCAGTGCTAGGCGGTGGGGCCAAGAGACCCAGTACTTC.

The chain joins TRBV10-3 to TRBJ2-1, with TRBD2 matching 10 bases. V trimming: 4 bases; J trimming: 7 bases; junction bases outside the gene matches: 10. Germline CDR1 ENHRY, CDR2 SYGVKD. The CDR3 runs 16 residues. The CDR3 DNA reads TGTGCCATCAGTGGGGGGCCCAGCGGGAGGGCGAATGAGCAGTTCTTC. Translation: CAISGGPSGRANEQFF.

A few counts support this clonotype. The genes are TRBV20-1 and TRBJ1-1, with TRBD1 identical over 8 bases. Germline V gene lookup returns CDR1 DFQATT and CDR2 SNEGSKA (reference sequence). The CDR3 is made up of 15 amino acids. Trimming cost V 0 bases and J 6 bases; bases outside gene matches: 9. This CDR3 reads CSARDQETGVAEAFF. The CDR3 DNA follows: TGCAGTGCTAGAGATCAGGAGACAGGGGTGGCTGAAGCTTTCTTT.

The chain carries TRBV6-6 and TRBJ2-5; D may be TRBD2 (5 bases). Trimming pared 6 bases from V and 5 bases from J, leaving 16 bases between. There are 14 residues in the CDR3. Germline lookup yields CDR1 MNHNY and CDR2 SVGAGI (reference sequence). The CDR3 coding sequence is TGTGCCAGCAGCTACAACTGGGAGCCGGAGACCCAGTACTTC. It specifies CASSYNWEPETQYF.

This clonotype was seen once. V usage is TRBV7-8 and J usage is TRBJ2-4, with D hard to call. The V end was cut by 3 bases, the J end by 13 bases, with 19 bases between. The CDR3 extends over 14 amino acids. Germline CDR1 reads SGHVS; CDR2 reads FQNEAQ. CDR3 DNA sequence: TGTGCCAGCAGCTTCTGGCGTCACTCCTACGTGCAGTACTTC. Its protein product is CASSFWRHSYVQYF.

V usage is TRBV7-8 and J usage is TRBJ1-5; D perhaps matches TRBD1 (5 bases). In germline, CDR1 is SGHVS, CDR2 FQNEAQ. The CDR3 has 14 residues. V lost 3 bases and J lost 0, with 6 bases in between. The CDR3 DNA sequence: TGTGCCAGCAGCTTCAGGGATAGCAATCAGCCCCAGCATTTT. Encoded protein: CASSFRDSNQPQHF. Complete variable domain (other parts from reference TRBV7-8 and TRBJ1-5): GAGVSQSPRYKVAKRGQDVALRCDPISGHVSLFWYQQALGQGPEFLTYFQNEAQLDKSGLPSDRFFAERPEGSVSTLKIQRTQQEDSAVYLCASSFRDSNQPQHFGDGTRLSIL.

The chain couples TRBV6-1 to TRBJ2-7; weak D call: TRBD1 (6 bases). CDR3 length: 14 amino acids. Trimming left V 5 bases short and J 0 bases short, with 11 bases between. Germline CDR1 is MNHNS and CDR2 is SASEGT. The CDR3 DNA reads TGTGCCAGCAGTCAGGGGCCTAGCTCCTACGAGCAGTACTTC. Translated, it gives CASSQGPSSYEQYF.

This clonotype occurred many times. The chain couples TRBV6-1 to TRBJ1-4; D gene uncertain. Germline loops: CDR1 MNHNS, CDR2 SASEGT. Trimming left V 3 bases short and J 4 bases short, with 9 bases between. The CDR3 is made up of 14 amino acids. CDR3 residues: CASSEDGINEKLFF. The CDR3 bases are TGTGCCAGCAGTGAGGACGGTATTAATGAAAAACTGTTTTTT.

This clonotype was detected only a few times. The chain employs TRBV6-5 and TRBJ2-3; D possibly corresponds to TRBD2 (6 bases). The V gene lost 0 bases and the J gene lost 7 bases, with 14 bases spanning the gap. The CDR3 sequence is 15 residues long. Germline assignment: CDR1 MNHEY and CDR2 SVGAGI. CDR3 bases: TGTGCCAGCAGTTACTCGGCGGGATCCCCTTATACGCAGTATTTT. Translation gives CASSYSAGSPYTQYF.

The V gene is TRBV20-1, the J gene TRBJ2-7; D is unresolved. CDR1 is DFQATT, CDR2 SNEGSKA, per germline (reference sequence). Trimming cost V 5 bases and J 3 bases, with 17 bases left between them. The length of the CDR3 is 14 residues. The CDR3 region is CSALKTRRIYEQYF. CDR3 bases: TGCAGTGCTCTGAAAACGAGACGAATCTACGAGCAGTACTTC.

This chain joins TRBV29-1 and TRBJ1-3; no reliable D call. In germline, CDR1 is SQVTM, CDR2 ANQGSEA. Deletions cut 4 bases from V and 0 bases from J, with 13 bases between. The CDR3 is made up of 15 amino acids. CDR3 sequence reads: CSVGSGRLSGNTIYF. In DNA, the CDR3 is TGCAGCGTTGGATCGGGGAGACTCTCTGGAAACACCATATATTTT.

This clonotype has more than one count but fewer than ten. The rearrangement joins TRBV6-1 to TRBJ2-7; TRBD1 might be the D (6 bases). Deletions cut 9 bases from V and 9 bases from J, with 18 bases between. Germline V gene data show CDR1 as MNHNS and CDR2 as SASEGT. The length of the CDR3 is 12 residues. In DNA, the CDR3 is TGTGCCAGTCGAGGGACACTTCAATCGCAGTACTTC. The encoded protein is CASRGTLQSQYF.

The chain recombines TRBV7-2 with TRBJ2-5; D not certain. V gave up 2 bases and J gave up 2 bases, with 6 bases separating them. Germline-derived CDR1 and CDR2 are SGHTA and FQGNSA. This CDR3 spans 13 amino acids. The CDR3: CASSLFAQETQYF. Here the CDR3 DNA reads TGTGCCAGCAGCTTATTTGCGCAAGAGACCCAGTACTTC.